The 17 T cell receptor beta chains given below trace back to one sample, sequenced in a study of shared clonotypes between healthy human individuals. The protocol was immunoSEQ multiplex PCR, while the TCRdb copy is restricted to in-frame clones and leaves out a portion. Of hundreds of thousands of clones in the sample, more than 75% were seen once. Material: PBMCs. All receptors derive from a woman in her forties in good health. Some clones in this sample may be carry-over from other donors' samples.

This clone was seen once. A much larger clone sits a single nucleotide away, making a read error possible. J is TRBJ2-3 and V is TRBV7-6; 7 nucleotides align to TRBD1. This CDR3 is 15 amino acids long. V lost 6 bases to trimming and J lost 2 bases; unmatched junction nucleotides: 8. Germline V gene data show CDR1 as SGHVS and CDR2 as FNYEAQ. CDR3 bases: TGTGCCAGCAGACTCCACAGGGGAACCACAGATACGCAGTATTTT. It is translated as CASRLHRGTTDTQYF.

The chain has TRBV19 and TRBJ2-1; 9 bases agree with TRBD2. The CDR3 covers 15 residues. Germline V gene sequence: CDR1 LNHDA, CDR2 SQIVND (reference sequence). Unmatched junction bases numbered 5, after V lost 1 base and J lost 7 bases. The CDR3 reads CASSIGLAGFNEQFF. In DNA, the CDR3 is TGTGCCAGTAGTATAGGGCTAGCGGGATTTAATGAGCAGTTCTTC.

Written as DNA, the CDR3 is TGTGCCAGCAGTTCAGGGACTAGCGGGTCTGAGCAGTTCTTC. Translation gives CASSSGTSGSEQFF. The chain carries TRBV28 and TRBJ2-1, with 12 positions matching TRBD2. V was pared by 4 bases and J by 9 bases, with 4 bases of the junction left unmatched. The CDR3 is made up of 14 amino acids. Germline-derived CDR1 and CDR2 are MDHEN and SYDVKM.

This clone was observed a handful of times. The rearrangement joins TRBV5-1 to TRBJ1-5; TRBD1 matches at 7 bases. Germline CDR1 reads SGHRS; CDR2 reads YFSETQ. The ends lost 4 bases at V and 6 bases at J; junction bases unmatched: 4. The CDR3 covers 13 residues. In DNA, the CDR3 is TGCGCCAGCAGCGAGGACAGGCTTCAGCCCCAGCATTTT. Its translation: CASSEDRLQPQHF.

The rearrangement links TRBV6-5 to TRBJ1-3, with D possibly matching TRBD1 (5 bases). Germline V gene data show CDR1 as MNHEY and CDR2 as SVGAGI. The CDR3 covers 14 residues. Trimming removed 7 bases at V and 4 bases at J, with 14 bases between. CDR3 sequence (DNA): TGTGCCAGCACCTCCGCGGGGCTAGGAAACACCATATATTTT. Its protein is CASTSAGLGNTIYF.

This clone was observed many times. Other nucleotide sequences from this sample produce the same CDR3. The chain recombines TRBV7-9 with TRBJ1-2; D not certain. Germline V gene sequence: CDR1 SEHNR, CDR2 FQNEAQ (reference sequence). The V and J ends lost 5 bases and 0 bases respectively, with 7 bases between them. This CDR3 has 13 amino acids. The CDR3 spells CASSRDTNYGYTF. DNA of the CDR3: TGTGCCAGCAGCCGAGACACTAACTATGGCTACACCTTC.

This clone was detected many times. The CDR3 is CASSQDPTSGYNEQFF. DNA of the CDR3: TGTGCCAGCAGCCAAGATCCGACTAGTGGCTACAATGAGCAGTTCTTC. The gene calls are TRBV4-2 and TRBJ2-1, with D perhaps matching TRBD2 (6 bases). The V and J ends lost 0 bases and 3 bases respectively, with 12 bases between them. The length of the CDR3 is 16 residues. The germline V gene encodes CDR1 LGHNA and CDR2 YNFKEQ.

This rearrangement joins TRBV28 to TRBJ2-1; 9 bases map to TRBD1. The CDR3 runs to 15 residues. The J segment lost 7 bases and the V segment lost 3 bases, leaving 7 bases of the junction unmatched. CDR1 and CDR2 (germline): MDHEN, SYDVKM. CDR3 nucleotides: TGTGCCAGCAGTTTCCCCGGACAGGGGCTGAATGAGCAGTTCTTC. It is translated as CASSFPGQGLNEQFF.

CDR3 coding DNA: TGCGCCAGCAGCTTGAATTTAGCCGGGTCCTATGGTGGCTACACCTTC. It specifies CASSLNLAGSYGGYTF. The gene calls are TRBV5-1 and TRBJ1-2; no definite D call. CDR3 length: 16 residues. Trimming took off 1 base at V and 7 bases at J, with 20 bases between the two ends. Germline V CDR1 and CDR2: SGHRS, YFSETQ. Full variable domain (outside the CDR3, taken from reference TRBV5-1 and TRBJ1-2): KAGVTQTPRYLIKTRGQQVTLSCSPISGHRSVSWYQQTPGQGLQFLFEYFSETQRNKGNFPGRFSGRQFSNSRSEMNVSTLELGDSALYLCASSLNLAGSYGGYTFGSGTRLTVV.

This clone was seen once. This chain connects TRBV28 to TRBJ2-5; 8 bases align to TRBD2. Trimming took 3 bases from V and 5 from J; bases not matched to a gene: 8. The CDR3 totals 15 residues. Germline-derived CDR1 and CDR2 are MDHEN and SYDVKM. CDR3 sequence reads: CASSLRGTRRETQYF. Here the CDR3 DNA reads TGTGCCAGCAGTTTGAGAGGGACTAGACGGGAGACCCAGTACTTC.

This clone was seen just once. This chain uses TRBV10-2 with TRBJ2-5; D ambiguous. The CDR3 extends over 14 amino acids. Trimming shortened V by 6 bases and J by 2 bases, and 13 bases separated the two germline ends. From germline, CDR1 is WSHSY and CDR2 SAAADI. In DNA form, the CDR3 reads TGCGCCAGCAGCCCCGTGGGTAGGCAAGAGACCCAGTACTTC. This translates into CASSPVGRQETQYF.

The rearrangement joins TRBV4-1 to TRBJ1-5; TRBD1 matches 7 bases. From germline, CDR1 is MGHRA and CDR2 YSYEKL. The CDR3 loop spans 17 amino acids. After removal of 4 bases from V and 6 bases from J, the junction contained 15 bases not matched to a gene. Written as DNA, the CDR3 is TGCGCCAGCAGCCTCACACTGAATCTTCAGGGGGGTCAGCCCCAGCATTTT. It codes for CASSLTLNLQGGQPQHF.

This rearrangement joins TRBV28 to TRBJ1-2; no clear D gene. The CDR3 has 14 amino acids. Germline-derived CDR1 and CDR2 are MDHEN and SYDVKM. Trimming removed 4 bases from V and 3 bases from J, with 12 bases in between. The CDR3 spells CASSSSGVYYGYTF. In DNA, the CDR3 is TGTGCCAGCAGTTCTAGCGGAGTTTACTATGGCTACACCTTC.

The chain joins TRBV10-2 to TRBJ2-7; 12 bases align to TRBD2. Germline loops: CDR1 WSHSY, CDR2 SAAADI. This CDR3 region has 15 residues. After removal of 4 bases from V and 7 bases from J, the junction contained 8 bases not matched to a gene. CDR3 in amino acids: CASSVTSGSGGEQYF. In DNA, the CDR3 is TGCGCCAGCAGTGTGACTAGCGGGAGTGGTGGTGAGCAGTACTTC.

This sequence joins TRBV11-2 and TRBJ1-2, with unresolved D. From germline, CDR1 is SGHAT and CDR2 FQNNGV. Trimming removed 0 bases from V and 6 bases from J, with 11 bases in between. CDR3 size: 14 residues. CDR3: CASSLDEARNGYTF. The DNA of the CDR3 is TGTGCCAGCAGCTTAGATGAGGCGAGGAATGGCTACACCTTC.

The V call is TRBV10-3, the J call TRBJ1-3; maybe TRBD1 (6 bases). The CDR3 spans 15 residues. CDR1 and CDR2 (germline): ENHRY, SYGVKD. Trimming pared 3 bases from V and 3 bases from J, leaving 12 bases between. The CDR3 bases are TGTGCCATCAGTGACACAGGGAAGTATGGAAACACCATATATTTT. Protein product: CAISDTGKYGNTIYF.

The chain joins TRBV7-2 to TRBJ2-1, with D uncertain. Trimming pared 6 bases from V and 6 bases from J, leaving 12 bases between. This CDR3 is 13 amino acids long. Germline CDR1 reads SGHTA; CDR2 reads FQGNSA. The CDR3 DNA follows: TGTGCCAGCAGACCCCCCCCGAGCAATGAGCAGTTCTTC. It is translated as CASRPPPSNEQFF.